This T cell receptor (beta chain) stems from a study of regulatory T cells in long-lasting Graves disease. General observations from the study: Researchers reported studying only peripheral blood, not thyroid tissue.

Regarding this clonotype: Its antigen is still unknown.

As for time point: newly diagnosed GD, antithyroid drugs for less than 3 months. The TCR library was made from RNA that had been extracted from PBMCs in TRIzol. Arm-PCR with iRepertoire HTBI primers amplified the CDR3 regions for these TCR beta libraries. TCRdb redid the calling of the multiplex PCR reads with MiXCR, one entry per CDR3 protein. The sample has hundreds of thousands of distinct CDR3 sequences, 16% seen once; the top ten hold roughly 27%. Germline assignment: CDR1 SNHLY and CDR2 FYNNEI. The V end was cut by 8 bases, the J end by 0 bases, with 8 bases between. CDR3 length equals 14 residues. This sample was shared with a second study, whose subject was T cells in Graves' hyperthyroidism and ophthalmopathy.

The V gene is TRBV2, the J gene TRBJ1-6, with D possibly matching TRBD1 (5 bases). The TCR was taken from a man between 35 and 55 years old with Graves disease. The sequenced sample was peripheral blood mononuclear cells (PBMCs), obtained at new diagnosis, from a patient treated with antithyroid drugs. The DNA for the CDR3 is TGTGCCAGCCAGGGAAACTCCTATAATTCACCCCTCCACTTT. Its protein is CASQGNSYNSPLHF.